The 18 T cell receptor beta chains given below trace back to one sample, sequenced in a study of T-cell memory formation after mild COVID-19. One entry per CDR3 protein results from TCRdb running MiXCR on the 5' RACE reads. This table holds fewer than 300,000 distinct CDR3 sequences, around 15% found once. Sequenced sample: PBMCs or a T cell subset sorted from them (not recorded which). These receptors came from a man between 18 and 35 years old who had mild COVID-19 (a few samples of this study predate the infection). Cell type and time point are not known.

This clonotype has more than one count but fewer than ten. V and J are TRBV4-1 and TRBJ1-6, with D possibly matching TRBD1 (6 bases). The CDR3 consists of 15 residues. V shed 1 base and J shed 7 bases, with 11 bases lying between them. The germline V gene has CDR1 MGHRA and CDR2 YSYEKL. The CDR3 DNA is TGCGCCAGCAGCCAAGGGGGGCTGTGGAATTCACCCCTCCACTTT. This codes for CASSQGGLWNSPLHF.

The rearrangement joins TRBV6-1 to TRBJ1-1; 9 bases map to TRBD1. V dropped 5 bases and J dropped 7; count of bases not matched to a gene: 11. The CDR3 spans 15 residues. From germline, CDR1 is MNHNS and CDR2 SASEGT. The DNA of the CDR3 is TGTGCCAGCAGTTCCCGGGACAGGGAAGGCCTTGAAGCTTTCTTT. Amino acid sequence: CASSSRDREGLEAFF.

This clonotype came up a few times. The genes are TRBV27 and TRBJ2-7, with TRBD2 identical over 13 bases. This CDR3 spans 15 amino acids. Trimming cost V 3 bases and J 7 bases; bases outside gene matches: 6. Per germline, CDR1 MNHEY and CDR2 SMNVEV (reference sequence). CDR3 region: CASSFLGTSGEEQYF. CDR3 in DNA: TGTGCCAGCAGTTTCCTAGGGACTAGCGGGGAAGAGCAGTACTTC.

This chain uses TRBV4-1 with TRBJ1-1; no clear D. V gave up 1 base and J gave up 8 bases, with 11 bases separating them. Germline CDR1 MGHRA, CDR2 YSYEKL. The CDR3 length is 13 residues. In DNA, the CDR3 is TGCGCCAGCAGCCAAGTGCCCTTGGGGGAAGCTTTCTTT. Protein product: CASSQVPLGEAFF.

A few counts support this clonotype. The rearrangement links TRBV6-5 to TRBJ2-7; perhaps D is TRBD1 or TRBD2 (5 bases each). Trimming stripped 5 bases from V and 6 bases from J, with 17 bases between. Germline V gives CDR1 MNHEY, CDR2 SVGAGI. The CDR3 extends over 14 amino acids. CDR3 DNA sequence: TGTGCCAGCAGTCCCGGGACCCTCGGAAGCGAGCAGTACTTC. It translates to CASSPGTLGSEQYF.

The chain recombines TRBV11-2 with TRBJ2-5; D is possibly TRBD1 (6 bases). CDR3 length equals 17 residues. Trimming cost V 5 bases and J 2 bases, with 21 bases left between them. CDR1 is SGHAT and CDR2 is FQNNGV in the germline V gene. The CDR3 here is CASSLRGLGGPQETQYF. CDR3 nucleotide sequence: TGTGCCAGCAGCCTCAGAGGGCTAGGGGGACCTCAAGAGACCCAGTACTTC.

This clonotype was counted only a few times. This chain uses TRBV5-1 with TRBJ1-6; D unresolved. Germline V gene sequence: CDR1 SGHRS, CDR2 YFSETQ. This CDR3 has 18 amino acids. The germline V and J ends were trimmed by 2 bases and 0 bases, with 15 bases remaining between them. In DNA, the CDR3 is TGCGCCAGCAGCTTTTACGGTTCCCCGAGCTCCTATAATTCACCCCTCCACTTT. It yields the protein CASSFYGSPSSYNSPLHF.

This clonotype has a handful of counts. This chain joins TRBV9 and TRBJ1-2; D gene uncertain. Germline CDR1 is SGDLS and CDR2 is YYNGEE. Trimming removed 0 bases from V and 6 bases from J, with 12 bases in between. The length of the CDR3 is 14 residues. CDR3 residues: CASSVVPGWDGYTF. The CDR3 DNA follows: TGTGCCAGCAGCGTAGTACCGGGTTGGGATGGCTACACCTTC.

This clonotype showed up just a few times. The rearrangement uses TRBV28 and TRBJ2-5; D is perhaps TRBD1 (6 bases). From germline, CDR1 is MDHEN and CDR2 SYDVKM. The CDR3 runs to 14 residues. V dropped 7 bases and J dropped 0 bases, with 12 bases sitting between them. The CDR3 DNA reads TGTGCCAGCACCCTAGGACAGAACCAAGAGACCCAGTACTTC. It yields the protein CASTLGQNQETQYF.

This clonotype turned up a few times. The J gene is TRBJ2-1, the V gene TRBV20-1; D might be TRBD1 (5 bases). The CDR3 loop spans 14 amino acids. Germline lookup yields CDR1 DFQATT and CDR2 SNEGSKA (reference sequence). Trimming took 6 bases from V and 2 from J, leaving 14 bases between them. This CDR3 reads CSASEGAAYNEQFF. The DNA of the CDR3 is TGCAGTGCCTCGGAAGGGGCTGCCTACAATGAGCAGTTCTTC.

This clonotype was detected only a few times. This sequence joins TRBV20-1 and TRBJ1-6; a weak D match, TRBD1 (6 bases). The V and J ends lost 6 bases and 3 bases respectively, with 18 bases between them. Germline V gene sequence: CDR1 DFQATT, CDR2 SNEGSKA (reference sequence). The CDR3 consists of 16 residues. Here the CDR3 reads CSAPRGQAGYNSPLHF. DNA of the CDR3: TGCAGTGCCCCCAGGGGTCAGGCCGGCTATAATTCACCCCTCCACTTT.

The genes are TRBV5-1 and TRBJ2-3; TRBD1 aligns across 7 bases. The junction had 8 bases not matched to a gene; V was cut back by 9 bases and J by 4 bases. The V gene's germline CDR1 is SGHRS and CDR2 YFSETQ. This CDR3 has 13 amino acids. CDR3 protein: CATRQGLSDTQYF. The CDR3 region has the DNA TGCGCCACTCGACAGGGTTTGTCAGATACGCAGTATTTT.

The CDR3 DNA reads as TGTGCCAGCAGCGCAGTAGCGGGGGGGAACACAGATACGCAGTATTTT. It is translated as CASSAVAGGNTDTQYF. The chain couples TRBV9 to TRBJ2-3; 11 bases are shared with TRBD2. The J segment lost 2 bases and the V segment lost 3 bases, leaving 5 bases of the junction unmatched. Looked up from germline, CDR1 is SGDLS and CDR2 is YYNGEE. The CDR3 is 16 amino acids.

The gene calls are TRBV12-3 or TRBV12-4 and TRBJ1-5; no clear D gene. The ends were cut back, 4 bases at V and 7 bases at J, with 8 bases in the middle. The CDR3 is made up of 12 amino acids. The DNA of the CDR3 is TGTGCCAGCAGTTGGGGTCAACAGCCCCAGCATTTT. Protein product: CASSWGQQPQHF.

V and J are TRBV6-4 and TRBJ1-5; 7 bases are a match to TRBD1. CDR1 is MRHNA and CDR2 is SNTAGT in the germline V gene. The V segment lost 5 bases and the J segment 2 bases; nucleotides outside the gene matches: 6. CDR3 length equals 15 residues. The CDR3 sequence: CASSQTGSGNQPQHF. The CDR3, as DNA: TGTGCCAGCAGTCAGACAGGGTCCGGCAATCAGCCCCAGCATTTT.

The chain links TRBV7-3 to TRBJ1-2, with 8 bases lining up with TRBD1. Unmatched junction bases numbered 4, after V lost 3 bases and J lost 7 bases. This CDR3 contains 13 residues. Germline V CDR1 and CDR2: SGHTA, FQGTGA. The CDR3 region has the DNA TGTGCCAGCAGCTTCGCCAGGGGGCTTGGCTACACCTTC. Translation: CASSFARGLGYTF. Drawing the rest from reference TRBV7-3 and TRBJ1-2, the complete variable domain is GAGVSQTPSNKVTEKGKYVELRCDPISGHTALYWYRQSLGQGPEFLIYFQGTGAADDSGLPNDRFFAVRPEGSVSTLKIQRTERGDSAVYLCASSFARGLGYTFGSGTRLTVV.

The rearrangement links TRBV20-1 to TRBJ1-1; possible D gene TRBD1, 5 bases. Trimming left V 2 bases short and J 7 bases short, with 8 bases between. From germline, CDR1 is DFQATT and CDR2 SNEGSKA (reference sequence). This CDR3 spans 11 amino acids. CDR3 in DNA: TGCAGTGCTAGATGGGGGTTTGAAGCTTTCTTT. Amino acids: CSARWGFEAFF.

The table lists this clonotype with a few counts. The chain combines TRBV11-2 with TRBJ2-5; D is possibly TRBD2 (6 bases). The CDR3 covers 14 residues. V shed 5 bases and J shed 4 bases, with 14 bases lying between them. Per germline, CDR1 SGHAT and CDR2 FQNNGV. The CDR3 sequence is CASSRPGTGETQYF. The CDR3 nucleotides read TGTGCCAGCAGCCGTCCCGGGACTGGAGAGACCCAGTACTTC.